The 16 T cell receptor beta chains reported below all come from one sample, sequenced in a study of T cell changes during pregnancy in multiple sclerosis. This table comes from immunoSEQ multiplex PCR, and its TCRdb copy is limited to in-frame clones, with some not included. The data show 44,000 or so clones, 75% to 90% seen once. The sample in question was peripheral blood, obtained in the first trimester of pregnancy. These TCRs come from a female donor in good health, enrolled as a control in a pregnancy study.

The chain couples TRBV7-9 to TRBJ2-1; D not resolved. The CDR3 has 13 residues. Germline CDR1 reads SEHNR; CDR2 reads FQNEAQ (reference sequence). V lost 1 base and J 2 bases, leaving 3 bases between the germline ends. CDR3 sequence reads: CASSLGPYNEQFF. The CDR3 nucleotides are TGTGCCAGCAGCTTAGGGCCCTACAATGAGCAGTTCTTC.

The chain links TRBV10-3 to TRBJ1-2, with 7 bases matching TRBD1. Germline CDR1 reads ENHRY; CDR2 reads SYGVKD. This CDR3 comprises 14 residues. V trimming: 2 bases; J trimming: 5 bases; junction bases outside the gene matches: 5. CDR3 bases: TGTGCCATCAGTGAGACAGGGGCGGTATATGGCTACACCTTC. Translated: CAISETGAVYGYTF.

Remarks on this clone: The junction differs from germline at one of its ends, possibly a read error. The V call is TRBV7-7, the J call TRBJ2-5; 13 positions match TRBD2. Germline V gene data show CDR1 as SSHAT and CDR2 as FNYEAQ (reference sequence). The CDR3 contains 16 residues. CDR3: CASSPGLAGAEETQYF. For the CDR3, the DNA is TGTGCTAGCAGCCCCGGACTAGCGGGGGCCGAAGAGACCCAGTACTTC.

The rearrangement joins TRBV9 to TRBJ2-1; D is unresolved. The CDR3 totals 15 residues. Trimming took off 0 bases at V and 0 bases at J, with 7 bases between the two ends. From germline, CDR1 is SGDLS and CDR2 YYNGEE. In nucleotides, the CDR3 is TGTGCCAGCAGCGTAGTTCAGGTCTCCTACAATGAGCAGTTCTTC. Amino acids: CASSVVQVSYNEQFF.

The chain links TRBV7-8 to TRBJ2-1, with D perhaps TRBD1 (6 bases). This CDR3 spans 12 amino acids. CDR1 is SGHVS, CDR2 FQNEAQ, per germline. Trimming took off 3 bases at V and 12 bases at J, with 12 bases between the two ends. In nucleotides, the CDR3 is TGTGCCAGCAGCTTTGGACAGATTGGGCAGTTCTTC. Translating it yields CASSFGQIGQFF.

V is TRBV28 and J is TRBJ2-5, with 12 bases lining up with TRBD2. This CDR3 has 18 residues. Germline V gene data show CDR1 as MDHEN and CDR2 as SYDVKM. The J segment lost 0 bases and the V segment lost 4 bases, leaving 9 bases of the junction unmatched. CDR3 nucleotides: TGTGCCAGCAGTTCTTTTTGGGCTAGCGGGAGGGACCAAGAGACCCAGTACTTC. Translation gives CASSSFWASGRDQETQYF.

The V and J genes are TRBV19 and TRBJ1-4; 11 bases match TRBD1. The ends lost 4 bases at V and 6 bases at J; junction bases unmatched: 7. In germline, CDR1 is LNHDA, CDR2 SQIVND (reference sequence). The CDR3 contains 16 residues. The CDR3 DNA is TGTGCCAGTAGTACTTCACCGGGACAGGGGGATGAAAAACTGTTTTTT. Amino acid sequence: CASSTSPGQGDEKLFF.

The rearrangement uses TRBV4-1 and TRBJ2-2; 7 bases match TRBD1. The CDR3 runs 14 residues. V lost 1 base and J lost 6; bases outside the gene matches: 2. The germline gives CDR1 MGHRA, CDR2 YSYEKL. The CDR3 reads CASSQVDRAGELFF. The CDR3 DNA sequence: TGCGCCAGCAGCCAAGTCGACAGGGCCGGGGAGCTGTTTTTT.

The chain uses TRBV4-2 and TRBJ2-7, with TRBD2 matching 12 bases. Germline V gene lookup returns CDR1 LGHNA and CDR2 YNFKEQ. The CDR3 has 16 amino acids. J lost 3 bases, V lost 1 base, and 4 bases had no gene match. CDR3 region: CASSQVPSGGVYEQYF. Here the CDR3 DNA reads TGTGCCAGCAGCCAAGTCCCTAGCGGGGGGGTCTACGAGCAGTACTTC.

This clone was recorded only once. This chain connects TRBV10-3 to TRBJ2-5, with a weak D call TRBD2 (5 bases). V was clipped by 7 bases and J by 7 bases, with 16 bases between them. Germline V gene sequence: CDR1 ENHRY, CDR2 SYGVKD. The CDR3 covers 13 residues. The CDR3 DNA reads TGTGCCATCACCCCAGGACTGGACGGGACCCAGTACTTC. It encodes CAITPGLDGTQYF.

The chain employs TRBV18 and TRBJ1-6; D is uncertain. Germline V gene lookup returns CDR1 KGHSH and CDR2 LQKENI. Deletions cut 9 bases from V and 7 bases from J, with 19 bases between. The CDR3 totals 15 residues. CDR3 bases: TGTGCCAGTACCGGTTCGAGGCCAGCAAATTCACCCCTCCACTTT. It yields the protein CASTGSRPANSPLHF.

This clone was observed once. V and J are TRBV9 and TRBJ1-4; TRBD1 matches at 9 bases. The CDR3 covers 14 residues. Germline V lookup: CDR1 SGDLS, CDR2 YYNGEE. V shed 2 bases, J shed 6 bases, and the junction held 2 bases outside the gene matches. The CDR3 region has the DNA TGTGCCAGCAGCGTCCGACAGGGGGATGAAAAACTGTTTTTT. Its translation is CASSVRQGDEKLFF.

The chain couples TRBV10-3 to TRBJ2-3; tentative D call: TRBD2 (7 bases). V was clipped by 6 bases and J by 2 bases, with 12 bases between them. From germline, CDR1 is ENHRY and CDR2 SYGVKD. There are 14 residues in the CDR3. CDR3 sequence (DNA): TGTGCCATCAGCCCGGGGGGCGCCACAGATACGCAGTATTTT. It codes for CAISPGGATDTQYF.

The chain employs TRBV6-6 and TRBJ2-3; tentatively, D is TRBD2 (6 bases). V was clipped by 5 bases and J by 2 bases, with 11 bases between them. This CDR3 has 14 amino acids. Germline V gene data show CDR1 as MNHNY and CDR2 as SVGAGI (reference sequence). CDR3 amino acids: CASSTEGHTDTQYF. The DNA for the CDR3 is TGTGCCAGCAGTACGGAGGGGCACACAGATACGCAGTATTTT.

J is TRBJ2-1 and V is TRBV10-1; D is uncertain. V was trimmed by 4 bases and J by 6 bases, leaving 16 bases between them. The CDR3 spans 15 residues. Germline CDR1 and CDR2: WNHNN and SYGVQD (reference sequence). This CDR3 is CASSGPFPGSNEQFF. CDR3 sequence (DNA): TGCGCCAGCAGTGGACCCTTCCCAGGTTCCAATGAGCAGTTCTTC.

The CDR3: CASSRGRDRDRHEQNYGYTF. As DNA, the CDR3 is TGTGCCAGTAGTCGGGGCCGGGACAGAGACAGACATGAGCAAAACTATGGCTACACCTTC. This chain connects TRBV19 to TRBJ1-2; TRBD1 agrees at 7 bases. The CDR3 spans 20 residues. V shed 5 bases, J shed 2 bases, and the junction held 23 bases outside the gene matches. CDR1 is LNHDA and CDR2 is SQIVND in the germline V gene (reference sequence).